Listed here are 31 T cell receptor beta chains from one sample, sequenced in a study of blood T cell repertoires in COVID-19. Assay: immunoSEQ multiplex PCR; the TCRdb copy retains only in-frame clones and omits some. The sample yields a few hundred thousand clones, 75% to 90% seen once. Sample: PBMCs or T cells enriched from blood (not recorded which). Receptor source: a woman aged 55-70 years who had recovered from COVID-19.

The chain's CDR3 is CASARGTEAFF. CDR3 sequence (DNA): TGTGCCAGCGCAAGGGGGACTGAAGCTTTCTTT. The genes are TRBV3-1 (or the pseudogene TRBV3-2) and TRBJ1-1, with D possibly being TRBD1 (6 bases). The germline V gene has CDR1 LGHDT and CDR2 YNNKEL (reference sequence). V lost 8 bases and J 5 bases, leaving 9 bases between the germline ends. The CDR3 runs to 11 residues.

This chain links TRBV2 with TRBJ2-3, with D possibly TRBD2 on 6 matching bases. This CDR3 has 16 residues. From germline, CDR1 is SNHLY and CDR2 FYNNEI. Trimming left V 1 base short and J 2 bases short, with 13 bases between. Here the CDR3 DNA reads TGTGCCAGCAGTGAAGGACCCGGGAGACTCACAGATACGCAGTATTTT. Residues: CASSEGPGRLTDTQYF.

This sequence joins TRBV24-1 and TRBJ2-3; D possibly corresponds to TRBD2 (6 bases). Trimming shortened V by 6 bases and J by 6 bases, and 15 bases separated the two germline ends. CDR3 size: 14 residues. CDR1 is KGHDR, CDR2 SFDVKD, per germline. In nucleotides, the CDR3 is TGTGCCACCAGTCCCCGGACTACATTGGATACGCAGTATTTT. Residues: CATSPRTTLDTQYF.

This chain links TRBV10-3 with TRBJ1-5; 7 nucleotides align to TRBD1. Trimming removed 2 bases from V and 7 bases from J; junction bases left unmatched: 2. The length of the CDR3 is 13 residues. CDR1 is ENHRY and CDR2 is SYGVKD in the germline V gene. The DNA for the CDR3 is TGTGCCATCAGTGAGACAGGGGTCCAGCCCCAGCATTTT. This codes for CAISETGVQPQHF.

This clone occurred a few times. The rearrangement joins TRBV3-1 (or the pseudogene TRBV3-2) to TRBJ2-2; tentative D call: TRBD1 (6 bases). This CDR3 spans 14 amino acids. The V gene lost 4 bases and the J gene lost 3 bases, with 9 bases spanning the gap. CDR1 and CDR2 from the germline V gene are LGHDT and YNNKEL (reference sequence). CDR3 sequence (DNA): TGTGCCAGCAGCCGGGACATCTACACCGGGGAGCTGTTTTTT. The encoded protein is CASSRDIYTGELFF.

The CDR3 DNA reads TGTGCCAGCAGTTTCCGGGACTATCAGCCCCAGCATTTT. This translates into CASSFRDYQPQHF. The V call is TRBV28, the J call TRBJ1-5; tentative D call: TRBD1 (5 bases). V was pared by 3 bases and J by 5 bases, with 8 bases between. The CDR3 contains 13 residues. Germline V lookup: CDR1 MDHEN, CDR2 SYDVKM.

V gene TRBV9 combines with J gene TRBJ2-3; 15 bases agree with TRBD2. The CDR3 loop spans 16 amino acids. J lost 6 bases, V lost 3 bases, and 5 bases had no gene match. CDR1 and CDR2 from the germline V gene are SGDLS and YYNGEE. CDR3 nucleotides: TGTGCCAGCAGCGCCGGACTAGCGGGGGGGTCTGATACGCAGTATTTT. Protein: CASSAGLAGGSDTQYF.

The genes are TRBV2 and TRBJ2-7, with D tentatively TRBD2 (7 bases). Germline CDR1 is SNHLY and CDR2 is FYNNEI. The CDR3 has 12 residues. Between the trimmed V and J ends, which lost 8 bases and 0 bases, there was a span of 8 bases. CDR3 protein: CASGGASYEQYF. The CDR3 region has the DNA TGTGCCAGCGGGGGGGCCTCCTACGAGCAGTACTTC.

This chain connects TRBV30 to TRBJ2-7, with 9 bases matching TRBD1. V lost 3 bases, J lost 12 bases, and 12 bases stayed unmatched. The CDR3 covers 13 residues. Germline V gene lookup returns CDR1 GTSNPN and CDR2 SVGIG (reference sequence). In DNA form, the CDR3 reads TGTGCCTGGAGGAGCCGGGACAGGGCCCGATTGTACGTC. It is translated as CAWRSRDRARLYV.

This rearrangement joins TRBV11-2 to TRBJ2-2; 11 nucleotides agree with TRBD2. Germline V lookup: CDR1 SGHAT, CDR2 FQNNGV. J lost 4 bases, V lost 3 bases, and 10 bases had no gene match. The CDR3 consists of 18 residues. This CDR3 reads CASSFGSGGAGSTGELFF. In DNA, the CDR3 is TGTGCCAGCAGCTTTGGTAGCGGGGGGGCCGGCAGCACCGGGGAGCTGTTTTTT.

The chain uses TRBV15 and TRBJ2-2, with 7 bases matching TRBD1. Looked up from germline, CDR1 is LNHNV and CDR2 is YYDKDF (reference sequence). This CDR3 has 16 amino acids. With V trimmed by 5 bases and J by 2 bases, 8 bases remained unmatched. CDR3 DNA: TGTGCCACCAGCTTACCGACAGGGCCCAACACCGGGGAGCTGTTTTTT. Translated: CATSLPTGPNTGELFF.

This clone turned up a few times. CDR3 in amino acids: CASSLALAGLYNEQFF. CDR3 sequence (DNA): TGTGCCAGCAGCTTAGCACTAGCCGGATTATACAATGAGCAGTTCTTC. The chain employs TRBV7-9 and TRBJ2-1, with a possible D match to TRBD2 (6 bases). V was clipped by 0 bases and J by 4 bases, with 13 bases between them. Germline CDR1 reads SEHNR; CDR2 reads FQNEAQ (reference sequence). This CDR3 comprises 16 residues.

The chain employs TRBV3-1 (or the pseudogene TRBV3-2) and TRBJ2-3, with D unresolved. Germline CDR1 is LGHDT and CDR2 is YNNKEL (reference sequence). Trimming stripped 4 bases from V and 5 bases from J, with 16 bases between. The CDR3 contains 15 residues. This chain's CDR3 is CASSLKTGAQDTQYF. The DNA for the CDR3 is TGTGCCAGCAGCCTAAAGACCGGAGCTCAAGATACGCAGTATTTT.

In this sample, this clone turned up once. The chain combines TRBV27 with TRBJ2-5, with 8 bases lining up with TRBD1. CDR1 is MNHEY, CDR2 SMNVEV, per germline (reference sequence). The CDR3 loop spans 15 amino acids. J gave up 5 bases and V 5 bases, and 10 bases lay outside the gene matches. The CDR3 DNA is TGTGCCAGCAGTCGTAGGACAGGGACCCAGGAGACCCAGTACTTC. The encoded protein is CASSRRTGTQETQYF.

The genes are TRBV19 and TRBJ2-5; 8 positions agree with TRBD1. Germline V gene data show CDR1 as LNHDA and CDR2 as SQIVND (reference sequence). This CDR3 comprises 15 residues. With V trimmed by 9 bases and J by 2 bases, 11 bases remained unmatched. The CDR3 sequence is CASTRAGTGQETQYF. In nucleotides, the CDR3 is TGTGCCAGCACTCGTGCTGGGACAGGACAAGAGACCCAGTACTTC.

This clone was observed a handful of times. The CDR3 DNA sequence: TGTGCCATCAGTGTTGGCGGGGATTACGAGCAGTACGTC. Protein product: CAISVGGDYEQYV. The chain employs TRBV10-3 and TRBJ2-7; D perhaps matches TRBD2 (6 bases). This CDR3 comprises 13 residues. The V and J ends lost 4 bases and 4 bases respectively, with 11 bases between them. Germline CDR1 is ENHRY and CDR2 is SYGVKD.

The chain links TRBV15 to TRBJ1-4; no firm D call. Per germline, CDR1 LNHNV and CDR2 YYDKDF (reference sequence). V lost 5 bases and J 1 base, leaving 8 bases between the germline ends. The CDR3 spans 14 residues. CDR3 sequence (DNA): TGTGCCACCAGCGGAGGGCTAACTAATGAAAAACTGTTTTTT. This encodes CATSGGLTNEKLFF.

The CDR3: CATSDLVTGGVGELFF. For the CDR3, the DNA is TGTGCCACCAGTGATTTGGTGACAGGGGGGGTCGGGGAGCTGTTTTTT. V and J are TRBV24-1 and TRBJ2-2, with 9 bases identical to TRBD1. V gave up 0 bases and J gave up 7 bases; unmatched junction bases: 5. CDR1 and CDR2 (germline): KGHDR, SFDVKD. The CDR3 covers 16 residues.

The chain links TRBV7-2 to TRBJ1-6; the D is unclear. V lost 3 bases and J lost 5, with 17 bases in between. Germline CDR1 is SGHTA and CDR2 is FQGNSA. This CDR3 contains 17 residues. The CDR3 bases are TGTGCCAGCAGCTTGGAGGGCCCATGGAGGGATAATTCACCCCTCCACTTT. This codes for CASSLEGPWRDNSPLHF.

CDR3 sequence: CASSQVGTGSGYTF. As DNA, the CDR3 is TGTGCCAGCAGCCAAGTCGGGACAGGGAGTGGCTACACCTTC. V gene TRBV3-1 (or the pseudogene TRBV3-2) combines with J gene TRBJ1-2; 9 bases fit TRBD1. This CDR3 contains 14 residues. J was trimmed by 7 bases and V by 1 base; bases with no gene match: 4. Germline-derived CDR1 and CDR2 are LGHDT and YNNKEL (reference sequence).

This rearrangement joins TRBV6-2 or TRBV6-3 to TRBJ1-5; D is possibly TRBD1 (6 bases). Trimming pared 5 bases from V and 4 bases from J, leaving 12 bases between. Germline V gene sequence: CDR1 MNHEY, CDR2 SVGEGT. This CDR3 is built from 14 residues. CDR3 coding DNA: TGTGCCAGCAGTCCGGACAGCCGGAATCAGCCCCAGCATTTT. It is translated as CASSPDSRNQPQHF.

The CDR3 sequence: CASSQDLGSGGEETQYF. The CDR3 coding sequence is TGTGCCAGCAGCCAAGATTTGGGTAGCGGGGGGGAAGAGACCCAGTACTTC. This sequence joins TRBV3-1 (or the pseudogene TRBV3-2) and TRBJ2-5; 11 nucleotides line up with TRBD2. The CDR3 extends over 17 amino acids. V shed 0 bases, J shed 3 bases, and the junction held 6 bases outside the gene matches. Germline values: CDR1 LGHDT, CDR2 YNNKEL (reference sequence).

With respect to this clone: The same CDR3 also results from other DNA sequences found in this sample. The genes are TRBV18 and TRBJ2-1; 7 nucleotides match TRBD2. The junction had 6 bases not matched to a gene; V was cut back by 6 bases and J by 1 base. The germline CDR1 and CDR2 sequences are KGHSH and LQKENI. This CDR3 comprises 15 residues. CDR3 in amino acids: CASSPGGGSYNEQFF. The CDR3 DNA sequence: TGTGCCAGCTCTCCGGGGGGTGGATCCTACAATGAGCAGTTCTTC. Full variable domain (missing parts from reference TRBV18 and TRBJ2-1): NAGVMQNPRHLVRRRGQEARLRCSPMKGHSHVYWYRQLPEEGLKFMVYLQKENIIDESGMPKERFSAEFPKEGPSILRIQQVVRGDSAAYFCASSPGGGSYNEQFFGPGTRLTVL.

The chain links TRBV6-1 to TRBJ1-5; 7 positions agree with TRBD1. CDR1 and CDR2 from the germline V gene are MNHNS and SASEGT. J lost 5 bases, V lost 2 bases, and 3 bases had no gene match. The CDR3 extends over 14 amino acids. CDR3 bases: TGTGCCAGCAGTGAAACGACAGGGCATCAGCCCCAGCATTTT. This gives the protein CASSETTGHQPQHF.

The rearrangement uses TRBV18 and TRBJ2-7, with 8 bases identical to TRBD1. V trimming: 5 bases; J trimming: 6 bases; junction bases outside the gene matches: 6. Germline CDR1 reads KGHSH; CDR2 reads LQKENI. The CDR3 sequence is 13 residues long. The CDR3 region has the DNA TGTGCCAGCTCAGAAGGGACAGGCCGCGAGCAGTACGTC. It translates to CASSEGTGREQYV.

The V call is TRBV10-3, the J call TRBJ2-3, with D possibly matching TRBD1 (6 bases). The germline V gene encodes CDR1 ENHRY and CDR2 SYGVKD. The CDR3 has 17 residues. Trimming left V 4 bases short and J 0 bases short, with 17 bases between. The DNA of the CDR3 is TGTGCCATCAGTGTATCGCGACAGGCCTCTAGCACAGATACGCAGTATTTT. This translates into CAISVSRQASSTDTQYF.

The V and J genes are TRBV6-5 and TRBJ1-4, with TRBD1 identical over 7 bases. CDR1 and CDR2 (germline): MNHEY, SVGAGI. Losses at the gene ends were 6 bases for V and 0 bases for J; bases not matched to a gene: 4. This CDR3 region has 15 residues. This CDR3 is CASSLGQATNEKLFF. The DNA for the CDR3 is TGTGCCAGCAGCCTAGGACAGGCAACTAATGAAAAACTGTTTTTT.

The chain links TRBV2 to TRBJ1-1; 8 bases match TRBD1. Germline CDR1 and CDR2: SNHLY and FYNNEI. The CDR3 loop spans 15 amino acids. Losses at the gene ends were 3 bases for V and 4 bases for J; bases not matched to a gene: 7. Here the CDR3 DNA reads TGTGCCAGCAGTGATCGAACAGGGGGTTTCACTGAAGCTTTCTTT. It specifies CASSDRTGGFTEAFF.

The V call is TRBV7-9, the J call TRBJ1-1, with 7 positions matching TRBD1. Germline V gives CDR1 SEHNR, CDR2 FQNEAQ (reference sequence). This CDR3 spans 15 amino acids. V lost 3 bases and J lost 3; bases outside the gene matches: 7. CDR3: CASSFGQGGDTEAFF. DNA of the CDR3: TGTGCCAGCAGCTTCGGGCAGGGGGGAGACACTGAAGCTTTCTTT. The full variable domain, completed using reference TRBV7-9 and TRBJ1-1, is DTGVSQNPRHKITKRGQNVTFRCDPISEHNRLYWYRQTLGQGPEFLTYFQNEAQLEKSRLLSDRFSAERPKGSFSTLEIQRTEQGDSAMYLCASSFGQGGDTEAFFGQGTRLTVV.

The CDR3 region is CSASGGGSTDTQYF. The CDR3 nucleotides read TGCAGTGCTAGTGGGGGGGGGAGCACAGATACGCAGTATTTT. J is TRBJ2-3 and V is TRBV20-1; 7 nucleotides align to TRBD2. V lost 3 bases, J lost 0 bases, and 3 bases stayed unmatched. The CDR3 has 14 amino acids. Germline assignment: CDR1 DFQATT and CDR2 SNEGSKA (reference sequence).

V gene TRBV19 combines with J gene TRBJ2-3; no clear D. V dropped 3 bases and J dropped 0 bases, with 7 bases sitting between them. Germline V gene data show CDR1 as LNHDA and CDR2 as SQIVND (reference sequence). The CDR3 is made up of 14 amino acids. In nucleotides, the CDR3 is TGTGCCAGTAGTATCTCCTCTAGCACAGATACGCAGTATTTT. Translating it yields CASSISSSTDTQYF.